A single sample is the source of the 17 T cell receptor beta chains below, sequenced in a study of T-cell reconstitution after alpha-beta-depleted transplantation in children. Preparing the TCRbeta library involved the use of unique molecular identifiers. TCRdb passed the PCR reads through MiXCR, listing each CDR3 protein once. Of some 590,000 distinct CDR3 sequences listed, under 12% are singletons. The sample consisted of PBMCs from the stem cell graft donor, taken from the stem cell graft. The source is a human donor who donated a stem cell graft to a child with acute myeloid leukemia.

The rearrangement uses TRBV3-1 and TRBJ2-3, with D uncertain. Per the germline V gene, CDR1 is LGHDT and CDR2 is YNNKEL (reference sequence). V was clipped by 3 bases and J by 0 bases, with 7 bases between them. The CDR3 is 14 amino acids. CDR3 residues: CASSQRSSTDTQYF. DNA for the CDR3: TGTGCCAGCAGCCAGCGGTCTAGCACAGATACGCAGTATTTT.

This rearrangement joins TRBV27 to TRBJ2-1; TRBD2 might be the D (6 bases). Between the trimmed V and J ends, which lost 10 bases and 1 base, there was a span of 14 bases. The CDR3 length is 14 residues. The germline CDR1 and CDR2 sequences are MNHEY and SMNVEV (reference sequence). The CDR3 coding sequence is TGTGCCACTCTCGGGGGAGATTCCTACAATGAGCAGTTCTTC. Its translation: CATLGGDSYNEQFF.

This clonotype came up a few times. The rearrangement joins TRBV30 to TRBJ2-1; the D gene could be TRBD1 or TRBD2 (5 bases each). Germline-derived CDR1 and CDR2 are GTSNPN and SVGIG (reference sequence). V shed 0 bases and J shed 8 bases, with 14 bases lying between them. There are 14 residues in the CDR3. CDR3 nucleotide sequence: TGTGCCTGGAGTGTACGTGGGACCACGGATGAGCAGTTCTTC. Translation: CAWSVRGTTDEQFF.

This rearrangement joins TRBV10-3 to TRBJ1-1; maybe TRBD1 (6 bases). Germline CDR1 and CDR2: ENHRY and SYGVKD. This CDR3 region has 13 residues. Trimming cost V 9 bases and J 5 bases, with 16 bases left between them. The CDR3 region is CAILGGGGTEAFF. The CDR3 DNA reads as TGTGCCATACTAGGAGGGGGAGGGACTGAAGCTTTCTTT.

V is TRBV5-1 and J is TRBJ2-7; a possible D gene is TRBD2 (5 bases). Germline V gene data show CDR1 as SGHRS and CDR2 as YFSETQ. V lost 0 bases and J 7 bases, leaving 14 bases between the germline ends. The CDR3 has 14 residues. CDR3 DNA sequence: TGCGCCAGCAGCTTGGTATTGGACTCCGGGGAGCAGTACTTC. This gives the protein CASSLVLDSGEQYF.

This clonotype was picked up a small number of times. The chain recombines TRBV25-1 with TRBJ2-2, with 7 bases matching TRBD2. The CDR3 has 14 residues. Germline trimming cut 3 bases from V and 7 bases from J; bases unmatched to any gene: 5. Germline V gene data show CDR1 as MGHDK and CDR2 as SYGVNS. Written as DNA, the CDR3 is TGTGCCAGCAGTGAGCGGGAGCGGATCGGGGAGCTGTTTTTT. Its translation: CASSERERIGELFF.

Only a few counts were recorded for this clonotype. V and J are TRBV6-2 or TRBV6-3 and TRBJ2-7, with 8 bases identical to TRBD2. Germline V gene lookup returns CDR1 MNHEY and CDR2 SVGEGT. V shed 11 bases and J 4 bases; nucleotides not matched to a gene: 13. The CDR3 length is 14 residues. The CDR3 reads CAGRPGLGTYEQYF. The CDR3 DNA reads as TGTGCCGGTAGGCCGGGACTAGGCACTTACGAGCAGTACTTC.

This clonotype appeared a few times. The CDR3 DNA is TGTGCCACCAGTAGGCTGGGGACTAGCTCCTACGAGCAGTACTTC. Amino acid sequence: CATSRLGTSSYEQYF. The chain recombines TRBV15 with TRBJ2-7; 8 nucleotides line up with TRBD2. Germline V lookup: CDR1 LNHNV, CDR2 YYDKDF (reference sequence). This CDR3 has 15 residues. Trimming took 6 bases from V and 0 from J; bases not matched to a gene: 7.

The genes are TRBV20-1 and TRBJ1-5; D unresolved. This CDR3 contains 13 residues. Looked up from germline, CDR1 is DFQATT and CDR2 is SNEGSKA (reference sequence). V shed 6 bases and J shed 3 bases, with 12 bases lying between them. The chain's CDR3 is CSAAGLNNQPQHF. The CDR3 nucleotides read TGCAGTGCAGCCGGACTTAACAATCAGCCCCAGCATTTT.

This clonotype came up many times. The V call is TRBV29-1, the J call TRBJ2-7, with 9 bases identical to TRBD1. Germline V gene lookup returns CDR1 SQVTM and CDR2 ANQGSEA. The CDR3 consists of 12 residues. The junction had 3 bases not matched to a gene; V was cut back by 6 bases and J by 3 bases. DNA for the CDR3: TGCAGCGTAGAGGGACAGGGCTACGAGCAGTACTTC. Protein: CSVEGQGYEQYF.

This clonotype was seen a few times. CDR3 DNA: TGCAGTGCTAGAGGCGACGAGGGACCTAACTATGGCTACACCTTC. Translation gives CSARGDEGPNYGYTF. This chain links TRBV20-1 with TRBJ1-2; weak D call: TRBD1 (5 bases). From germline, CDR1 is DFQATT and CDR2 SNEGSKA (reference sequence). Trimming removed 1 base at V and 0 bases at J, with 12 bases between. The CDR3 is 15 amino acids.

The genes are TRBV7-9 and TRBJ2-1; the match to TRBD2 covers 9 bases. The length of the CDR3 is 15 residues. Trimming removed 2 bases from V and 4 bases from J; junction bases left unmatched: 3. Germline V lookup: CDR1 SEHNR, CDR2 FQNEAQ (reference sequence). DNA of the CDR3: TGTGCCAGCAGCTTATCGGGACTAGCATACAATGAGCAGTTCTTC. It yields the protein CASSLSGLAYNEQFF.

The table lists this clonotype with a few counts. V and J are TRBV5-6 and TRBJ1-5; TRBD1 matches at 7 bases. Per germline, CDR1 SGHDT and CDR2 YYEEEE. This CDR3 has 16 residues. Trimming took 4 bases from V and 2 from J; bases not matched to a gene: 9. The CDR3 reads CASSPNRGVGNQPQHF. The CDR3, as DNA: TGTGCCAGCAGCCCTAACAGGGGCGTGGGCAATCAGCCCCAGCATTTT.

The chain uses TRBV20-1 and TRBJ2-3, with a tentative D call TRBD1 (6 bases). CDR1 and CDR2 (germline): DFQATT, SNEGSKA (reference sequence). This CDR3 contains 14 residues. The ends were cut back, 3 bases at V and 5 bases at J, with 15 bases in the middle. CDR3 DNA sequence: TGCAGTGCTAGGGGGGCGGCCAAGGGAGATACGCAGTATTTT. It is translated as CSARGAAKGDTQYF.

The chain couples TRBV18 to TRBJ1-4; no clear D. The CDR3 runs to 16 residues. CDR1 and CDR2 from the germline V gene are KGHSH and LQKENI. V dropped 1 base and J dropped 8 bases, with 17 bases sitting between them. In nucleotides, the CDR3 is TGTGCCAGCTCACCACTTCGACAACCCCTGGGAGAAAAACTGTTTTTT. Translation: CASSPLRQPLGEKLFF.

This chain connects TRBV7-9 to TRBJ1-4, with 10 bases lining up with TRBD1. This CDR3 has 14 amino acids. J lost 8 bases, V lost 2 bases, and 2 bases had no gene match. Germline-derived CDR1 and CDR2 are SEHNR and FQNEAQ (reference sequence). CDR3 coding DNA: TGTGCCAGCAGCTTAAAGGGACAGGGGGAAAAACTGTTTTTT. Residues: CASSLKGQGEKLFF.

In this sample, this clonotype turned up a few times. The chain links TRBV6-2 or TRBV6-3 to TRBJ2-5; perhaps TRBD1 as D (6 bases). Germline CDR1 reads MNHEY; CDR2 reads SVGEGT. The CDR3 totals 16 residues. V dropped 2 bases and J dropped 0 bases, with 13 bases sitting between them. CDR3 DNA: TGTGCCAGCAGTTACCGGACAGAGGGGTACCAAGAGACCCAGTACTTC. This codes for CASSYRTEGYQETQYF.